The rows below give T cell receptor beta chains drawn from one sample of a study of T cell responses to AZD1222 COVID-19 vaccine. Generated by immunoSEQ multiplex PCR, the TCRdb table keeps only in-frame clones and is missing some. The table has tens of thousands of clones, more than 80% seen once; the top ten hold around 6%. The material was peripheral blood, obtained on day 0 of AZD1222 vaccination. These receptors were obtained from an adult in good health. Both conserved end residues are part of each CDR3. The D gene is left open where the match is weak. Rows give clone size only sometimes, using once, few, many, or a class for an expanded clone.

clone size: NA; D gene: TRBD2; J gene: TRBJ2-3; V gene: TRBV7-9; CDR3 DNA: TGTGCCAGCAGCTTAGGTCTAGCGGCCACAGATACGCAGTATTTT; CDR3 protein: CASSLGLAATDTQYF
clone size: NA; D gene: NA; J gene: TRBJ2-1; V gene: TRBV19; CDR3 DNA: TGTGCCAGTAGTATCGAGGGGCCGAGCTCCTACAATGAGCAGTTCTTC; CDR3 protein: CASSIEGPSSYNEQFF
clone size: NA; D gene: NA; J gene: TRBJ2-2; V gene: TRBV18; CDR3 DNA: TGTGCCAGCTCACCATACCAGGACAAGAACACCGGGGAGCTGTTTTTT; CDR3 protein: CASSPYQDKNTGELFF
clone size: NA; D gene: TRBD1; J gene: TRBJ2-7; V gene: TRBV19; CDR3 DNA: TGTGCCAGTAGTAACACATGGGACAGCTTCTCCTACGAGCAGTACTTC; CDR3 protein: CASSNTWDSFSYEQYF
clone size: NA; D gene: TRBD1; J gene: TRBJ2-3; V gene: TRBV12-5; CDR3 DNA: TGTGCTAGTGGTTTGGCCTTGACAGGGCGAAACCCAGATACGCAGTATTTT; CDR3 protein: CASGLALTGRNPDTQYF
clone size: NA; D gene: NA; J gene: TRBJ2-7; V gene: TRBV28; CDR3 DNA: TGTGCCAGCAGTTTACAGTACGAGCAGTACTTC; CDR3 protein: CASSLQYEQYF
clone size: few; D gene: NA; J gene: TRBJ2-2; V gene: TRBV7-3; CDR3 DNA: TGTGCCAGCAGCTTGGGCGGCGGGAACACCGGGGAGCTGTTTTTT; CDR3 protein: CASSLGGGNTGELFF
clone size: NA; D gene: NA; J gene: TRBJ1-4; V gene: TRBV7-9; CDR3 DNA: TGTGCCAGCAGCCCTTCAGGGGCCTATGAAAAACTGTTTTTT; CDR3 protein: CASSPSGAYEKLFF
clone size: NA; D gene: NA; J gene: TRBJ1-1; V gene: TRBV5-6; CDR3 DNA: TGTGCCAGCAGCTTGCCGGGTGGTACTGAAGCTTTCTTT; CDR3 protein: CASSLPGGTEAFF
clone size: NA; D gene: NA; J gene: TRBJ1-2; V gene: TRBV4-1; CDR3 DNA: TGCGCCAGCAGCCAAGAAGGAGGAGGGTGGGATGGCTACACCTTC; CDR3 protein: CASSQEGGGWDGYTF
clone size: NA; D gene: NA; J gene: TRBJ1-5; V gene: TRBV6-1; CDR3 DNA: TGTGCCAGCAGTGAAGGTCTCGGGGCAGGCATAAATCAGCCCCAGCATTTT; CDR3 protein: CASSEGLGAGINQPQHF
clone size: NA; D gene: TRBD2; J gene: TRBJ2-3; V gene: TRBV5-1; CDR3 DNA: TGCGCCAGCAGCTTGGTGTCTAGCGGGGGATTCGCAGATACGCAGTATTTT; CDR3 protein: CASSLVSSGGFADTQYF
clone size: NA; D gene: TRBD1; J gene: TRBJ1-2; V gene: TRBV6-6; CDR3 DNA: TGTGCCAGCAGCCCGCCGCAGGGGGCGTTGGATGGCTACACCTTC; CDR3 protein: CASSPPQGALDGYTF
clone size: NA; D gene: NA; J gene: TRBJ1-5; V gene: TRBV5-1; CDR3 DNA: TGCGCCAGCGCAGTGGGTCTAGAGCAGCCCCAGCATTTT; CDR3 protein: CASAVGLEQPQHF
clone size: once; D gene: NA; J gene: TRBJ1-4; V gene: TRBV7-9; CDR3 DNA: TGTGCCAGCAGCTTCCCGGACATGGGTCTAGAAGAAAAACTGTTTTTT; CDR3 protein: CASSFPDMGLEEKLFF
clone size: NA; D gene: TRBD1; J gene: TRBJ1-2; V gene: TRBV6-5; CDR3 DNA: TGTGCCAGCAGTTACGACGGACAGGGGGACTATGGCTACACCTTC; CDR3 protein: CASSYDGQGDYGYTF
clone size: NA; D gene: NA; J gene: TRBJ1-6; V gene: TRBV11-3; CDR3 DNA: TGTGCCAGCAGCTTGAATCACCGAACGAATTCACCCCTCCACTTT; CDR3 protein: CASSLNHRTNSPLHF
clone size: NA; D gene: NA; J gene: TRBJ2-1; V gene: TRBV7-8; CDR3 DNA: TGTGCCAGCAGCTTAAACAGGGACCGGCACGTTGAGCAGTTCTTC; CDR3 protein: CASSLNRDRHVEQFF
clone size: NA; D gene: TRBD1; J gene: TRBJ1-2; V gene: TRBV7-2; CDR3 DNA: TGTGCCAGCAGCTATGGGGACAGGGGGAACATTGGCTACACCTTC; CDR3 protein: CASSYGDRGNIGYTF
clone size: NA; D gene: NA; J gene: TRBJ1-6; V gene: TRBV3-1/TRBV3-2; CDR3 DNA: TGTGCCAGCAGCCCCACCCAAATTGGGGGTGGGCAACCCCTCCACTTT; CDR3 protein: CASSPTQIGGGQPLHF
clone size: NA; D gene: NA; J gene: TRBJ2-7; V gene: TRBV10-3; CDR3 DNA: TGTGCCATCAGCCAAGACAGGACGTCCTACGAGCAGTACTTC; CDR3 protein: CAISQDRTSYEQYF
clone size: once; D gene: NA; J gene: TRBJ1-2; V gene: TRBV7-9; CDR3 DNA: TGTGCCAGCAGCTCGGCCCCTAACTATGGCTACACCTTC; CDR3 protein: CASSSAPNYGYTF
clone size: NA; D gene: NA; J gene: TRBJ1-2; V gene: TRBV7-8; CDR3 DNA: TGTGCCAGCAGCTTAGAAGGGAGACCCTTGCCGGGTGGCTACACCTTC; CDR3 protein: CASSLEGRPLPGGYTF
clone size: NA; D gene: NA; J gene: TRBJ2-5; V gene: TRBV7-3; CDR3 DNA: TGTGCCAGCAGCTTAACGAGTGGGGTAGGGGCCCGAGAATTCGAGACCCAGTACTTC; CDR3 protein: CASSLTSGVGAREFETQYF